This TCR beta chain was observed in a study of naive and memory T cell subsets (dated by TCRdb to the late 2010s). As for the study more broadly: An open-source, UMI-based TCR alpha and beta sequencing pipeline was applied to sorted naive and memory peripheral blood T cell subsets. RNA was DNase-treated and reverse transcribed with TCR constant-region primers, mostly using SuperScript III. The results of the functional CMV T cell responses matched the IgG serology results in every case.

Overall study results and their limits: RNA-based TCR counts may be affected by expression changes linked to T cell activation and differentiation. Clonotypes were defined as single alpha or beta chain sequences, not paired alpha/beta receptors. TCR abundance followed a power law whose exponent differed between naive and memory subsets but was consistent across the three individuals. After error correction, only a single occurrence was seen for over 95% of naive TCR sequences, so much steeper abundance distributions were produced than in memory subsets. In both CD4 and CD8 cells, going from naive through CM, EM and EMRA, the Gini index went up while Shannon and inverse Simpson diversity went down. The repertoire findings for the naive and memory subsets could not be validated against a ground truth because none was available.

About this clonotype itself: Its recognized antigen is unknown. No clone much larger than this one lies a single base away; base qualities are absent.

TCR alpha and beta chain libraries were amplified separately from the second PCR step onward. To determine each donor's CMV status, fresh PBMCs were stimulated overnight with CMV viral lysate, and IFNgamma production from CD4+ T cells was then assessed. Miltenyi beads were used first to positively select CD4 T cells, and CD8 T cells were then positively selected from the CD4-negative fraction. After staining for CD3, CD4, CD8, CD45RA, CD27 and a live/dead dye, cells were sorted on a BD Aria II into four subsets based on CD45RA and CD27. Blood was obtained from a few healthy volunteers, and the blood from each volunteer was fractionated into CD4 and CD8 T cells and subsequently into four differentiation subsets. About 120 ml of peripheral blood was collected from each donor, and PBMC were isolated from the blood using Ficoll-Paque PLUS density-gradient centrifugation. Sorted cells were lysed in RLT buffer, and RNA was extracted with a Qiagen RNeasy kit and stored at -80°C.

Library prep was done by UMI-ligation and nested PCR. The beta constant-region primer consisted of an equimolar mixture of two oligonucleotides that together covered TRBC1 and TRBC2. Four rounds of PCR were used to amplify ligated cDNA, with nested alpha and beta constant-region primers being used together with the SP2 primer. A single-stranded oligonucleotide bearing the SP2 primer plus a 12-nucleotide UMI was ligated onto the 3' end of the cDNA by T4 RNA ligase 1. The ligation reaction was kept at 16 degrees C for roughly 18-24 hours. To avoid over-amplification, PCR2 was usually performed as a SYBR Green qPCR and halted once a predetermined threshold was reached. Apart from the first purification, every purification step used Agencourt AMPure XP magnetic beads. Libraries were quantified by Qubit and checked on a TapeStation, with a main peak expected near 650 bp. Sequencing of the pooled libraries was done on an Illumina MiSeq using v2 2x251 paired-end kits, which typically yielded roughly 0.85-2 million reads per sample. Each sample library was pooled at approximately 3.7 nM, and about 5-7.5% PhiX was included to improve cluster recognition. The study's processing was this. Using tag matching that tolerated one base-pair mismatch, Decombinator assigned V and J genes to FASTQ reads that had been processed by Demultiplexor. Collapsinator relied on UMIs to fix sequencing errors as well as frequency errors caused by PCR heterogeneity. TCRs were translated and CDR3s were extracted from the conserved cysteine to the FGXG phenylalanine by CDR3Translator, with non-productive sequences being flagged. Gini, Shannon entropy and inverse Simpson indices were calculated on repertoires subsampled to equal numbers of UMI-defined TCRs. Within the linear range, a power law was fitted by maximum likelihood to the distributions of clonotype abundance. Similar UMI counts, unique TCR numbers and clonal distributions were obtained with the pipeline and with MIGEC on one naive CD8 sample. Repertoires were searched for around 7,300 CMV-associated CDR3 sequences compiled from VDJdb and a published dataset. TCRdb took the public reads, trimmed them with fastp at Q25, ran MiXCR for clone calling and kept in-frame beta chains. Every CDR3 protein is listed once, alongside the most common genes and DNA of its rows. TCRdb, rather than the study authors, made the V and J calls. This sample is represented by 95,000 to 150,000 distinct CDR3 sequences; just over 35% of them were singletons. Of the sample, approximately 0.88% is held by the ten largest clones.

The source material was central memory CD4+ T cells from blood. The sample's cell subset or site label, in plain terms: central memory, CD45RA- CD27+. The origin of this receptor is a human donor in good health.

The CDR3 protein sequence reads: CASSSFLAGTNNEQFF. The DNA is TGTGCCAGCAGCTCCTTTCTAGCGGGAACGAACAATGAGCAGTTCTTC. The chain joins TRBV11-2 to TRBJ2-1, with 9 bases in between that match TRBD2. V is cut back by 4 bases and J by 5 bases, with 9 bases in the junction unmatched. Via the germline V gene, CDR1 is SGHAT and CDR2 FQNNGV. The CDR3 holds 16 amino acids from the cysteine to the phenylalanine. Here the CDR3 DNA is all that survives: 48 bases in frame from base 1.